Presented here are 21 T cell receptor beta chains from one specimen sequenced in a study of blood T cell repertoires in COVID-19. Repertoires were generated with immunoSEQ multiplex PCR, while TCRdb's copy carries only in-frame clones and drops some. The repertoire holds about 200,000 clones, 75% to 90% seen once, with roughly 4% in the top ten. The sequenced sample consisted of PBMCs or T cells enriched from blood (not recorded which). The receptors originated from a woman aged 25 to 39 who had been exposed to COVID-19.

This sequence joins TRBV9 and TRBJ1-5; maybe TRBD1 (5 bases). This CDR3 has 15 residues. V lost 1 base and J lost 3, with 11 bases in between. The V gene's germline CDR1 is SGDLS and CDR2 YYNGEE. CDR3 loop: CASSVYRKNNQPQHF. The CDR3 region has the DNA TGTGCCAGCAGCGTATACAGGAAGAACAATCAGCCCCAGCATTTT.

The gene calls are TRBV25-1 and TRBJ2-2; D is possibly TRBD1 (5 bases). The germline V gene has CDR1 MGHDK and CDR2 SYGVNS. V was pared by 4 bases and J by 5 bases, with 11 bases between. The CDR3 runs to 14 residues. The CDR3 loop is CASSGRGGTGELFF. DNA of the CDR3: TGTGCCAGCAGTGGTAGGGGTGGGACCGGGGAGCTGTTTTTT.

This clone has only one observation. The gene calls are TRBV29-1 and TRBJ1-5; no firm D call. V was cut by 0 bases and J by 4 bases, with 10 bases left in between. The CDR3 is made up of 14 amino acids. Germline lookup yields CDR1 SQVTM and CDR2 ANQGSEA. The CDR3 region is CSVEDGGANQPQHF. In DNA form, the CDR3 reads TGCAGCGTTGAAGATGGAGGAGCAAATCAGCCCCAGCATTTT.

J is TRBJ1-4 and V is TRBV5-1, with a possible D match to TRBD1 (5 bases). V lost 4 bases and J lost 3, with 10 bases in between. The CDR3 extends over 14 amino acids. Per the germline V gene, CDR1 is SGHRS and CDR2 is YFSETQ. CDR3 bases: TGCGCCAGCAGCATAGGGGCCTCTAATGAAAAACTGTTTTTT. Translated: CASSIGASNEKLFF.

V usage is TRBV20-1 and J usage is TRBJ1-6; unclear D gene. Germline CDR1 reads DFQATT; CDR2 reads SNEGSKA (reference sequence). The CDR3 runs 16 residues. With 3 bases removed from V and 5 bases from J, the gap between germline ends came to 17 bases. CDR3 DNA: TGCAGTGCTAGTGAAGCCTTTCGCCTAAATAATTCACCCCTCCACTTT. The encoded protein is CSASEAFRLNNSPLHF.

This clone occurred once. The genes are TRBV3-1 (or the pseudogene TRBV3-2) and TRBJ1-3; no firm D call. The V gene's germline CDR1 is LGHDT and CDR2 YNNKEL (reference sequence). This CDR3 comprises 15 residues. Trimming cost V 0 bases and J 0 bases, with 6 bases left between them. CDR3 sequence reads: CASSQDQVSGNTIYF. CDR3 in DNA: TGTGCCAGCAGCCAAGATCAGGTCTCTGGAAACACCATATATTTT.

The chain links TRBV5-1 to TRBJ2-3; 8 bases agree with TRBD1. CDR1 and CDR2 (germline): SGHRS, YFSETQ. This CDR3 is built from 16 residues. Trimming at V came to 0 bases and at J to 5 bases, leaving 8 bases not matched to a gene. CDR3 in amino acids: CASSLAVRQGIDTQYF. The CDR3 DNA is TGCGCCAGCAGCTTGGCGGTGAGACAGGGGATAGATACGCAGTATTTT.

This clone was seen just once. The chain has TRBV18 and TRBJ2-3, with 11 bases fitting TRBD1. The germline CDR1 and CDR2 sequences are KGHSH and LQKENI. CDR3 length: 15 residues. Trimming took 2 bases from V and 5 from J; bases not matched to a gene: 3. The CDR3, as DNA: TGTGCCAGCTCACCAAGGACAGGGGGCGGAGATACGCAGTATTTT. The encoded protein is CASSPRTGGGDTQYF. Full variable domain (outside the CDR3, taken from reference TRBV18 and TRBJ2-3): NAGVMQNPRHLVRRRGQEARLRCSPMKGHSHVYWYRQLPEEGLKFMVYLQKENIIDESGMPKERFSAEFPKEGPSILRIQQVVRGDSAAYFCASSPRTGGGDTQYFGPGTRLTVL.

The chain has TRBV5-1 and TRBJ2-2; possible D gene TRBD2, 7 bases. V was cut by 5 bases and J by 4 bases, with 15 bases left in between. Germline loops: CDR1 SGHRS, CDR2 YFSETQ. There are 15 residues in the CDR3. CDR3 amino acids: CASRAGGRGTGELFF. CDR3 DNA: TGCGCCAGCAGGGCCGGGGGGCGTGGCACCGGGGAGCTGTTTTTT.

The chain links TRBV3-1 (or the pseudogene TRBV3-2) to TRBJ2-3; 7 bases align to TRBD2. This CDR3 has 17 residues. Unmatched junction bases numbered 10, after V lost 0 bases and J lost 4 bases. The germline CDR1 and CDR2 sequences are LGHDT and YNNKEL (reference sequence). Here the CDR3 reads CASSQDFGLDFADTQYF. The CDR3 DNA sequence: TGTGCCAGCAGCCAAGACTTTGGACTAGATTTCGCAGATACGCAGTATTTT.

The chain couples TRBV28 to TRBJ2-1; D is possibly TRBD1 (5 bases). Germline V gene data show CDR1 as MDHEN and CDR2 as SYDVKM. The CDR3 has 15 residues. V was pared by 6 bases and J by 7 bases, with 19 bases between. The CDR3 coding sequence is TGTGCCAGCAGCTTAATGGCAGGGTCTCAGAATGAGCAGTTCTTC. It translates to CASSLMAGSQNEQFF. The full variable domain, rest sourced from reference TRBV28 and TRBJ2-1, is DVKVTQSSRYLVKRTGEKVFLECVQDMDHENMFWYRQDPGLGLRLIYFSYDVKMKEKGDIPEGYSVSREKKERFSLILESASTNQTSMYLCASSLMAGSQNEQFFGPGTRLTVL.

The chain carries TRBV19 and TRBJ1-3; D is ambiguous. The V and J ends lost 5 bases and 0 bases respectively, with 11 bases between them. CDR3 length: 15 residues. Germline V gene sequence: CDR1 LNHDA, CDR2 SQIVND (reference sequence). CDR3 nucleotides: TGTGCCAGTAGTGCCCCACAATACTCTGGAAACACCATATATTTT. This translates into CASSAPQYSGNTIYF.

The rearrangement links TRBV10-1 to TRBJ2-1, with TRBD1 matching over 9 bases. The V and J ends lost 8 bases and 9 bases, in that order; junction bases with no gene match: 11. Germline loops: CDR1 WNHNN, CDR2 SYGVQD (reference sequence). The CDR3 is 14 residues long. The CDR3 protein is CASQGGQGPGEQFF. The CDR3 DNA follows: TGCGCCAGCCAAGGGGGACAGGGTCCCGGTGAGCAGTTCTTC.

J is TRBJ1-4 and V is TRBV4-1; no clear D. CDR3 length: 20 amino acids. The V end was cut by 3 bases, the J end by 0 bases, with 23 bases between. Germline CDR1 and CDR2: MGHRA and YSYEKL. The CDR3 protein is CASSHPREGESLATNEKLFF. The CDR3 coding sequence is TGCGCCAGCAGCCACCCCCGGGAAGGTGAGAGTTTGGCAACTAATGAAAAACTGTTTTTT.

The chain is built from TRBV10-1 and TRBJ2-1; 8 nucleotides match TRBD1. The junction had 4 bases not matched to a gene; V was cut back by 5 bases and J by 1 base. The germline gives CDR1 WNHNN, CDR2 SYGVQD (reference sequence). The CDR3 consists of 15 residues. CDR3 in DNA: TGCGCCAGCAGTCCCGGACAGGGATCCTACAATGAGCAGTTCTTC. Translating it yields CASSPGQGSYNEQFF.

This chain links TRBV21-1 with TRBJ1-5; the D call in the table, TRBD1, was not verified against the DNA. TRBV21-1 is described as a pseudogene. CDR3 length equals 14 residues. CDR3 DNA: TGTGCCAGCAGCATTGGGACACCCCGGCAGCCCCAGCATTTT. It yields the protein CASSIGTPRQPQHF.

V and J are TRBV19 and TRBJ1-1; D is undetermined. The CDR3 sequence is 14 residues long. CDR1 and CDR2 (germline): LNHDA, SQIVND (reference sequence). V was shortened by 5 bases and J by 4 bases, with 14 bases between the two germline ends. The CDR3 region has the DNA TGTGCCAGTAGTCCCTTGCTGACTGGCACTGAAGCTTTCTTT. It specifies CASSPLLTGTEAFF.

This chain joins TRBV5-1 and TRBJ2-7; 8 bases agree with TRBD1. V shed 4 bases and J 0 bases; nucleotides not matched to a gene: 9. The CDR3 sequence is 16 residues long. The germline gives CDR1 SGHRS, CDR2 YFSETQ. The CDR3 loop is CASSPRGQGNSYEQYF. CDR3 nucleotides: TGCGCCAGCAGCCCACGCGGACAGGGTAACTCCTACGAGCAGTACTTC.

The chain employs TRBV28 and TRBJ2-5; 7 nucleotides align to TRBD1. The CDR3 runs 16 residues. The trim removed 5 bases at V and 4 bases at J, leaving 13 bases unmatched. The germline V gene has CDR1 MDHEN and CDR2 SYDVKM. CDR3 amino acids: CASSKRTGVRGETQYF. CDR3 sequence (DNA): TGTGCCAGCAGTAAACGGACAGGAGTACGGGGAGAGACCCAGTACTTC.

The chain carries TRBV5-5 and TRBJ2-7, with 9 bases identical to TRBD1. The CDR3 is 15 amino acids. Germline V gene sequence: CDR1 SGHKS, CDR2 YYEKEE (reference sequence). The V segment lost 7 bases and the J segment 4 bases; nucleotides outside the gene matches: 12. In DNA, the CDR3 is TGTGCCAGCTCTCGCCCCGGGACAGGGTCTTACGAGCAGTACTTC. As protein: CASSRPGTGSYEQYF.

The chain combines TRBV5-6 with TRBJ1-6, with 8 bases that match TRBD1. There are 15 residues in the CDR3. Trimming took 2 bases from V and 7 from J; bases not matched to a gene: 5. Per the germline V gene, CDR1 is SGHDT and CDR2 is YYEEEE. As DNA, the CDR3 is TGTGCCAGCAGCTTTTACGACAGGGGAAATTCACCCCTCCACTTT. As protein: CASSFYDRGNSPLHF.